Listed below are T cell receptor beta chains from one sample, sequenced in a study of cytomegalovirus exposure and HLA in healthy donors. The repertoire was sequenced with immunoSEQ multiplex PCR; TCRdb's copy has only in-frame clones and lacks some. The sample gives 200,000 or so clones, about 79% of which show up once; roughly 13% is in the top ten. The sequenced material came from PBMCs. All receptors come from a woman in her 30s in good health and CMV-seropositive. Both conserved end residues are part of each CDR3. The order of the fields is D gene, V gene, J gene, clone size, CDR3 protein, CDR3 DNA. A D gene is named only where the DNA matches it firmly. Clone size is stated in some rows and not others, as once, few, many or a class when expanded.

>TRBD2|TRBV7-9|TRBJ2-3|once
CASSLGSGSGDTQYF
TGTGCCAGCAGCTTAGGGAGCGGGAGCGGAGATACGCAGTATTTT
>-|TRBV7-9|TRBJ2-1|-
CASSALERHKGYEQFF
TGTGCCAGCAGCGCCTTAGAACGACACAAAGGCTATGAGCAGTTCTTC
>-|TRBV19|TRBJ2-1|-
CASSLRQTNEQFF
TGTGCCAGTAGTCTACGACAGACCAATGAGCAGTTCTTC
>-|TRBV11-2|TRBJ1-2|-
CASSLEGDGYTF
TGTGCCAGCAGCCTAGAAGGGGATGGCTACACCTTC
>TRBD1|TRBV29-1|TRBJ1-1|-
CSVEWRGRSEAFF
TGCAGCGTTGAATGGAGGGGGCGGAGTGAAGCTTTCTTT
>TRBD1|TRBV7-9|TRBJ1-2|-
CASSDTGTGGSYGYTF
TGTGCCAGCAGCGATACCGGGACAGGGGGCTCCTATGGCTACACCTTC
>TRBD1|TRBV6-1|TRBJ2-7|-
CASSLDRGYEQYF
TGTGCCAGTAGCCTAGACAGGGGCTACGAGCAGTACTTC
>TRBD1|TRBV30|TRBJ1-1|-
CAWDLTGGGTEAFF
TGTGCCTGGGACCTGACAGGGGGAGGGACTGAAGCTTTCTTT
>-|TRBV6-1|TRBJ1-1|-
CASSDWANTEAFF
TGTGCCAGCAGTGATTGGGCGAACACTGAAGCTTTCTTT
>TRBD2|TRBV6-4|TRBJ2-7|-
CATSLREGSYEQYF
TGTGCCACCTCCTTGAGGGAGGGATCCTACGAGCAGTACTTC
>TRBD1|TRBV6-6|TRBJ1-4|-
CASSLGQGTNEKLFF
TGTGCCAGCAGTCTCGGACAGGGAACTAATGAAAAACTGTTTTTT
>-|TRBV5-6|TRBJ1-1|once
CASSLVSGRETFF
TGTGCCAGCAGCTTGGTTTCCGGTCGGGAGACTTTCTTT
>-|TRBV6-1|TRBJ1-2|-
CASSEAYANTF
TGTGCCAGCAGTGAAGCGTATGCGAACACCTTC
>-|TRBV28|TRBJ2-2|-
CASSFTGTNTGELFF
TGTGCCAGCAGTTTCACGGGAACGAACACCGGGGAGCTGTTTTTT
>TRBD1|TRBV11-2|TRBJ2-2|-
CASSLDDTGAAGELFF
TGTGCCAGCAGCTTAGATGACACAGGGGCCGCCGGGGAGCTGTTTTTT
>-|TRBV5-6|TRBJ2-6|-
CASSLNGQWSGANVLTF
TGTGCCAGCAGCTTGAATGGACAGTGGTCTGGGGCCAACGTCCTGACTTTC
>-|TRBV25-1|TRBJ2-7|-
CASSEYSYEQYF
TGTGCCAGCAGTGAGTACTCCTACGAGCAGTACTTC
>-|TRBV30|TRBJ1-2|-
CAWSESRFYGYTF
TGTGCCTGGAGTGAGTCGCGTTTCTATGGCTACACCTTC
>-|TRBV6-5|TRBJ2-7|-
CASSSRPGTRAYEQYF
TGTGCCAGCAGTTCCCGACCGGGGACTCGCGCCTACGAGCAGTACTTC
>-|TRBV18|TRBJ2-7|once
CASSQFYPTEPTYEQYF
TGTGCCAGCTCACAGTTTTATCCGACAGAGCCTACCTACGAGCAGTACTTC
>TRBD2|TRBV13|TRBJ2-3|-
CASTTSGELASTDTQYF
TGTGCCAGCACAACTAGCGGGGAATTAGCTAGCACAGATACGCAGTATTTT
>-|TRBV12-5|TRBJ2-5|few
CASGLDRETQYF
TGTGCTAGTGGTTTGGACAGAGAGACCCAGTACTTC
>-|TRBV7-2|TRBJ1-2|once
CASNPEGASGYTF
TGTGCCAGCAACCCGGAAGGGGCGTCTGGCTACACCTTC
>TRBD2|TRBV2|TRBJ2-5|-
CASSTPGLQYF
TGTGCCAGCAGTACCCCGGGACTACAGTACTTC
>-|TRBV5-4|TRBJ2-2|-
CASTQIEAGELFF
TGTGCCAGCACCCAAATAGAAGCCGGGGAGCTGTTTTTT
>TRBD1|TRBV6-5|TRBJ1-2|once
CASTHTEDRGYGYTF
TGTGCCAGCACCCACACGGAGGACAGGGGCTATGGCTACACCTTC
>TRBD1|TRBV2|TRBJ1-2|-
CASSGEREQGQGFYGYTF
TGTGCCAGCAGCGGAGAACGTGAGCAGGGACAGGGTTTTTACGGCTACACCTTC
>TRBD2|TRBV30|TRBJ2-1|-
CAWSVRGRLANRSSYNEQFF
TGTGCCTGGAGTGTACGGGGCCGACTAGCGAACCGGAGCTCCTACAATGAGCAGTTCTTC
>-|TRBV28|TRBJ2-1|-
CASKQGLSSYNEQFF
TGTGCCAGCAAGCAGGGGCTATCATCCTACAATGAGCAGTTCTTC